This note documents a single T cell receptor beta chain sequence. This clone came up a few times. Its antigen is still unknown. Qualities for individual bases were not recorded, and no much larger clone is one base off. These data are taken from a study of tumour-infiltrating T cells in Burkitt lymphoma (dated by TCRdb to the early 2020s). A note on the overall study: All epidemiological subtypes of Burkitt lymphoma were represented in the cohort, which was made up of around 75 patients. When TCR repertoire data were correlated with clinical outcome, productive clonality turned out to predict both overall and progression-free survival, independent of established prognosticators, age at diagnosis among them.

What the study reported, not specific to this receptor: Several public clonotypes were found to be shared across numerous Burkitt lymphoma patients, which suggests a shared tumour neoantigen selection that is absent from diffuse large B-cell lymphoma.

Counted from cysteine to phenylalanine, this CDR3 has 15 amino acids. Only the CDR3 DNA stays, 45 bases, in frame from base 1. CDR1 and CDR2 are read off the germline V gene (reference sequence) as WNHNN and SYGVQD. Trimming removed 6 bases from V and 1 base from J, leaving 13 bases between the germline ends. The library was made by the immunoSEQ multiplex PCR assay. This is the immuneACCESS table as TCRdb keeps it, with only in-frame sequences that have V and J called. A part of the clones is gone; compared with another copy, unresolved V genes explain less than half, and the rest is unexplained. The sample table lists about 46,000 clones, less than 35% of them with a count of one. About 3% of the sample rests with the top ten.

This TCR was recovered from a human donor with Burkitt lymphoma. The specimen sequenced was tumor tissue. This chain joins TRBV10-1 to TRBJ1-5; the D gene is unclear. This receptor has the CDR3 CASSPRHLSNQPQHF. In nucleotide form, the sequence is TGCGCCAGCAGCCCCCGGCATTTGAGCAATCAGCCCCAGCATTTT.